These 22 T cell receptor beta chains came from one sample sequenced in a study of blood T cell repertoires in COVID-19. Some clones are missing from TCRdb's copy, which holds only in-frame ones; the method was immunoSEQ multiplex PCR. Counted here are 180,000 or so clones, approximately 88% occurring once; the ten biggest clones make up 6.5% to 8.5%. Sequencing was performed on peripheral blood. The receptors were gathered from a man between 35 and 55 years old with acute or convalescent COVID-19.

The J gene is TRBJ1-1, the V gene TRBV4-1; D remains unclear. Trimming removed 0 bases at V and 5 bases at J, with 7 bases between. From germline, CDR1 is MGHRA and CDR2 YSYEKL. The CDR3 runs to 13 residues. The CDR3 protein is CASSQDRQTEAFF. CDR3 nucleotides: TGCGCCAGCAGCCAAGACAGGCAAACTGAAGCTTTCTTT.

The chain is built from TRBV7-9 and TRBJ2-3, with a tentative D call TRBD1 (6 bases). There are 13 residues in the CDR3. Germline CDR1 SEHNR, CDR2 FQNEAQ (reference sequence). V was shortened by 5 bases and J by 11 bases, with 17 bases between the two germline ends. The CDR3 reads CASSPPGVSGQYF. CDR3 in DNA: TGTGCCAGCAGCCCCCCAGGGGTTTCTGGGCAGTATTTT.

This chain links TRBV28 with TRBJ2-6; D is possibly TRBD1 (5 bases). Per the germline V gene, CDR1 is MDHEN and CDR2 is SYDVKM. V was shortened by 11 bases and J by 0 bases, with 14 bases between the two germline ends. This CDR3 is 15 amino acids long. DNA for the CDR3: TGTGCCGGGTCGAATAGGGGCTCTGGGGCCAACGTCCTGACTTTC. This codes for CAGSNRGSGANVLTF.

CDR3 coding DNA: TGTGCCAGCAGGGGAGGAGGCACCGGGGAGCTGTTTTTT. It translates to CASRGGGTGELFF. This chain joins TRBV12-3 or TRBV12-4 and TRBJ2-2, with D possibly TRBD2 on 6 matching bases. This CDR3 has 13 residues. V lost 6 bases and J 4 bases, leaving 9 bases between the germline ends.

This chain links TRBV7-6 with TRBJ2-1; 8 bases match TRBD1. This CDR3 comprises 16 residues. V lost 2 bases and J lost 3; bases outside the gene matches: 6. Germline lookup yields CDR1 SGHVS and CDR2 FNYEAQ. CDR3 nucleotide sequence: TGTGCCAGCAGCTTATTGCAGGGGGCAAGCTACAATGAGCAGTTCTTC. Its protein is CASSLLQGASYNEQFF.

V gene TRBV7-3 combines with J gene TRBJ2-1; 8 bases are a match to TRBD1. Germline CDR1 is SGHTA and CDR2 is FQGTGA. Trimming removed 2 bases from V and 13 bases from J; junction bases left unmatched: 4. The CDR3 runs 12 residues. CDR3: CASSLPGQAQFF. DNA for the CDR3: TGTGCCAGCAGCTTACCGGGACAGGCTCAGTTCTTC.

The chain has TRBV7-2 and TRBJ1-3; TRBD1 agrees at 9 bases. Trimming cost V 6 bases and J 2 bases; bases outside gene matches: 17. Germline V lookup: CDR1 SGHTA, CDR2 FQGNSA. The CDR3 has 19 amino acids. This chain's CDR3 is CASSATGTGRGYAGNTIYF. CDR3 DNA sequence: TGTGCCAGCAGTGCCACCGGGACAGGGAGGGGGTATGCTGGAAACACCATATATTTT.

The rearrangement joins TRBV5-1 to TRBJ2-1; TRBD2 matches at 8 bases. Germline V CDR1 and CDR2: SGHRS, YFSETQ. The CDR3 is 16 amino acids. V trimming: 0 bases; J trimming: 4 bases; junction bases outside the gene matches: 6. The chain's CDR3 is CASSLGGLGAYNEQFF. The CDR3 DNA reads TGCGCCAGCAGCTTGGGGGGACTAGGTGCTTACAATGAGCAGTTCTTC.

This chain links TRBV25-1 with TRBJ2-2; maybe TRBD2 (5 bases). Germline CDR1 and CDR2: MGHDK and SYGVNS. V was trimmed by 8 bases and J by 3 bases, leaving 7 bases between them. The CDR3 loop spans 12 amino acids. This CDR3 reads CASLGDTGELFF. In DNA form, the CDR3 reads TGTGCCAGCCTCGGGGACACCGGGGAGCTGTTTTTT. The full variable domain, with the rest looked up from reference TRBV25-1 and TRBJ2-2, is EADIYQTPRYLVIGTGKKITLECSQTMGHDKMYWYQQDPGMELHLIHYSYGVNSTEKGDLSSESTVSRIRTEHFPLTLESARPSHTSQYLCASLGDTGELFFGEGSRLTVL.

This clone was seen just once. An end of the junction does not agree with germline; a read error may underlie this. The V gene is TRBV7-7, the J gene TRBJ2-5; possibly TRBD1 for D (6 bases). This CDR3 comprises 15 residues. The germline CDR1 and CDR2 sequences are SSHAT and FNYEAQ (reference sequence). CDR3 DNA sequence: TGTGCTAGCAGCCTAGGGGGAGAACGGAGGGAGACCCAGTACTTC. Translating it yields CASSLGGERRETQYF. Variable domain in full (rest from reference TRBV7-7 and TRBJ2-5): GAGVSQSPRYKVTKRGQDVTLRCDPISSHATLYWYQQALGQGPEFLTYFNYEAQPDKSGLPSDRFSAERPEGSISTLTIQRTEQRDSAMYRCASSLGGERRETQYFGPGTRLLVL.

The rearrangement uses TRBV28 and TRBJ2-5; D perhaps matches TRBD2 (5 bases). V lost 1 base and J lost 0, with 12 bases in between. This CDR3 contains 16 residues. Germline V gene lookup returns CDR1 MDHEN and CDR2 SYDVKM. The CDR3 protein is CASSLSNPGNQETQYF. The CDR3 DNA is TGTGCCAGCAGTTTATCAAATCCGGGGAACCAAGAGACCCAGTACTTC.

The V call is TRBV7-2, the J call TRBJ2-2, with unresolved D. The CDR3 totals 15 residues. V gave up 0 bases and J gave up 4 bases, with 9 bases separating them. The V gene's germline CDR1 is SGHTA and CDR2 FQGNSA. This chain's CDR3 is CASSLAGFGTGELFF. CDR3 nucleotides: TGTGCCAGCAGCTTAGCCGGGTTCGGCACCGGGGAGCTGTTTTTT.

Only one count was recorded for this clone. The V call is TRBV7-7, the J call TRBJ2-2, with D tentatively TRBD1 (6 bases). Germline V gives CDR1 SSHAT, CDR2 FNYEAQ (reference sequence). The V end lost 3 bases, the J end lost 2 bases, and 7 bases lay between the germline ends. The length of the CDR3 is 14 residues. Here the CDR3 DNA reads TGTGCCAGCAGCTTGGACAGAAACACCGGGGAGCTGTTTTTT. Translating gives CASSLDRNTGELFF.

This sequence joins TRBV13 and TRBJ1-2, with 9 nucleotides matching TRBD1. This CDR3 region has 14 residues. Germline V gene lookup returns CDR1 PRHDT and CDR2 FYEKMQ (reference sequence). With V trimmed by 5 bases and J by 5 bases, 6 bases remained unmatched. In DNA form, the CDR3 reads TGTGCCAGCAGCACTGGACAGGGGCCATATGGCTACACCTTC. Protein product: CASSTGQGPYGYTF.

This clone was observed a single time. CDR3: CASSQPGAPGNTIYF. CDR3 sequence (DNA): TGTGCCAGCAGCCAGCCAGGGGCACCTGGAAACACCATATATTTT. The chain joins TRBV5-6 to TRBJ1-3; D possibly corresponds to TRBD1 (6 bases). Trimming left V 4 bases short and J 2 bases short, with 13 bases between. In germline, CDR1 is SGHDT, CDR2 YYEEEE. This CDR3 has 15 residues.

The rearrangement uses TRBV30 and TRBJ1-2, with D perhaps matching TRBD1 (5 bases). Germline CDR1 is GTSNPN and CDR2 is SVGIG (reference sequence). V dropped 3 bases and J dropped 4 bases, with 12 bases sitting between them. The CDR3 covers 13 residues. CDR3 sequence: CAWRQGHTYGYTF. In DNA form, the CDR3 reads TGTGCCTGGAGGCAGGGCCATACCTATGGCTACACCTTC.

This chain links TRBV30 with TRBJ2-5, with D tentatively TRBD2 (6 bases). V lost 2 bases to trimming and J lost 5 bases, with 15 bases between them. Per germline, CDR1 GTSNPN and CDR2 SVGIG (reference sequence). This CDR3 has 14 residues. CDR3 in amino acids: CAWSPGTRGETQYF. The DNA for the CDR3 is TGTGCCTGGAGTCCCGGGACTCGTGGGGAGACCCAGTACTTC.

The DNA of the CDR3 is TGTGCCAGCGCTAGACTAGCGGGGGGGTCCGGGGAGCTGTTTTTT. This translates into CASARLAGGSGELFF. The chain couples TRBV2 to TRBJ2-2, with 14 bases aligning to TRBD2. The CDR3 covers 15 residues. V was clipped by 8 bases and J by 6 bases; unmatched bases: 5. Per the germline V gene, CDR1 is SNHLY and CDR2 is FYNNEI.

The J gene is TRBJ2-3, the V gene TRBV27, with D perhaps TRBD2 (5 bases). Trimming took off 7 bases at V and 4 bases at J, with 15 bases between the two ends. This CDR3 is 14 amino acids long. CDR1 MNHEY and CDR2 SMNVEV come from the germline V gene (reference sequence). CDR3 sequence reads: CASKGGRLADTQYF. CDR3 sequence (DNA): TGTGCCAGCAAAGGAGGAAGGCTCGCAGATACGCAGTATTTT.

The chain is built from TRBV7-2 and TRBJ2-7; 9 bases match TRBD1. CDR3 size: 15 residues. The junction had 12 bases not matched to a gene; V was cut back by 5 bases and J by 7 bases. Germline-derived CDR1 and CDR2 are SGHTA and FQGNSA. The CDR3 nucleotides are TGTGCCAGCAGCCTCGAGACAGGGGGAGGTGGGGAGCAGTACTTC. Protein sequence: CASSLETGGGGEQYF.

This sequence joins TRBV7-6 and TRBJ2-7; TRBD2 is a possible D gene (6 bases). Germline CDR1 SGHVS, CDR2 FNYEAQ. V was pared by 3 bases and J by 5 bases, with 11 bases between. The CDR3 has 13 amino acids. The CDR3: CASSFGGRNEQYF. CDR3 bases: TGTGCCAGCAGCTTTGGGGGGAGGAACGAGCAGTACTTC.

The V and J genes are TRBV5-1 and TRBJ1-3, with D unclear. Trimming took 0 bases from V and 3 from J, leaving 10 bases between them. Germline CDR1 SGHRS, CDR2 YFSETQ. The CDR3 runs to 15 residues. The CDR3 region is CASSLDPFGGNTIYF. DNA of the CDR3: TGCGCCAGCAGCTTGGACCCCTTCGGTGGAAACACCATATATTTT. Variable domain in full (rest from reference TRBV5-1 and TRBJ1-3): KAGVTQTPRYLIKTRGQQVTLSCSPISGHRSVSWYQQTPGQGLQFLFEYFSETQRNKGNFPGRFSGRQFSNSRSEMNVSTLELGDSALYLCASSLDPFGGNTIYFGEGSWLTVV.